The T cell receptor beta chain described here comes from a study of cytomegalovirus exposure and HLA in healthy donors (TCRdb year 2017). Describing the broader study: An earlier analysis of roughly 500 of the donors reported 250 to 350 Gb of sequence data and some 120 million unique TCR beta sequences from about 180 million T cells. Approximately 310 gigabases of sequencing data and 80 million or so unique TCR sequences were included in an early release covering under 650 HLA-typed donors. Of the 398 genotyped donors, around 81% fell in the genetic ancestry cluster associated with self-reported Caucasian donors. The aim of the study was to test whether cataloging public T cell receptors could identify signatures of past pathogen exposure. The T cell repertoires of several hundred subjects were profiled by immunosequencing and related to cytomegalovirus serostatus. Along with the roughly 710-subject first cohort, a separate validation cohort of over a hundred different subjects was used. To predict cytomegalovirus infection status, the study combined high-throughput TCR immunosequencing, statistical association of individual TCRs with disease status, and machine learning. A later analysis re-examined previously published TCR beta repertoires from roughly 650 donors and added high-resolution HLA genotyping to investigate patterns of TCR occurrence. Rather than drawing on any new phenotypic data, the later analysis identified candidate immune exposures from TCR beta sequences and the way those sequences occurred across donors. An earlier analysis of 587 of the donors used high-throughput TCR beta sequencing to judge whether each TCR beta V gene segment behaved as functional or pseudogenic. Donor age, sex, ethnicity and CMV serostatus were compiled alongside the repertoire data. A later genetic analysis took genome-wide SNP genotypes for about three fifths of the 666 donors and used that subset as a discovery cohort. Every discovery cohort repertoire had been produced on one sequencing platform. HLA typing covered class I and class II loci at four-digit resolution. Typing coverage differed by locus: A, B, C, DRB1 and DQB1 were typed in roughly 620-630 donors, DQA1 in roughly 500, DPA1 in 606, and DPB1 in approximately 450. Roughly 5 DR-DQ haplotypes were treated as single units for association and clustering because of strong linkage in the cohort. Among 350 to 400 genotyped donors of the cohort, an average of approximately 240,000 unique TCR beta nucleotide sequences were sequenced per donor, about a sixth of them non-productive. Findings and caveats that apply to the study as a whole: Compared with the roughly 670-donor mean, donors in an Asian-associated ancestry cluster had fewer N-insertions in productive TCRs, according to a later genetic analysis. Strong co-occurrence of HLA alleles, especially DR and DQ, made assigning TCR associations to individual alleles difficult. The only immune exposure information available for the cohort was CMV serostatus. In a later analysis, 15,000 to 20,000 TCR beta sequences were associated with specific HLA alleles at a false discovery rate of 0.05. The authors suggested that the approach could potentially be generalized to other disease states and immunological phenotypes. HLA typing was unavailable for some donors at each locus, so association tests used only the typed subset. The classifier was reported to diagnose cytomegalovirus status with high specificity and sensitivity in both the original cohort and the validation cohort. In an earlier analysis of fewer than 750 of the donors, most TCR beta V segments were observed in productive rearrangements about 90% or about 30% of the time, broadly matching IMGT annotations. A later analysis found that most CMV-associated TCR beta chains appeared HLA-restricted, with HLA associations seemingly driven largely by CMV exposure. In a later genetic analysis, a missense DCLRE1C variant was associated with V-gene and J-gene trimming of TCR beta chains, and the association was replicated in an independent cohort. In a later analysis, several top co-occurrence clusters were reported to appear linked to parvovirus B19, influenza, CMV and Epstein-Barr virus. According to a later analysis, TCR association rates differed among HLA loci, with DRB1 alleles showing the most associated TCRs and HLA-C alleles showing the fewest. In this cohort, only TCR beta chains were sequenced, and detectable features were limited by the absence of alpha or paired-chain data. In vitro tests confirmed that a few of the cytomegalovirus-associated TCR beta chains recognize cytomegalovirus antigens. Across donors, most TCR sequences were observed very rarely, whereas some public TCRs were present in many individuals. A total of about 180 TCR beta chains were listed by the study as associated with cytomegalovirus. In a later analysis, HLA-associated TCR beta chains were found to be more clonally expanded and to have lower generation probabilities than equally common non-associated chains. A group of highly shared sequence variants was considered likely to be a technical artifact of the sequencing pipeline. Linkage disequilibrium might explain the correlated functional status among segregating V segments, but an unknown experimental factor could not be excluded. Because counts were too low, about 15 rarely observed V segments, including chromosome 9 orphons, were left out of the earlier analysis of a few hundred of the donors. Roughly uniform sequencing depth across donors was assumed in presence/absence analyses, although this assumption may not hold. A further reported finding was that TCR beta sequences accurately predicted the HLA-A and HLA-B alleles for most subjects in the first cohort. Because the 87-base-pair reads could not distinguish some IMGT-functional V segments, including TRBV6-2 and TRBV6-3, those segments were excluded.

As concerns this clone: Its antigen is still unknown.

The germline V gene (reference sequence) provides CDR1 SEHNR and CDR2 FQNEAQ. V ends up 0 bases short and J 1 base short, with an unmatched junction base count of 1. The CDR3 starts with the cysteine, ends with the phenylalanine, and has 15 residues. Just CDR3 DNA is preserved here, 45 bases in frame from base 1. Libraries were constructed by the immunoSEQ multiplex PCR assay. For the multiplex PCR, a mixture combining 60 forward primers for TCR Vbeta segments and 13 reverse primers for TCR Jbeta segments was used. Amplification of the CDR3 region of rearranged TCR beta genes was performed with a multiplex PCR assay on genomic DNA. On the Illumina HiSeq System, the amplified TCR beta libraries were sequenced as 87-base-pair reads. The paper's data handling went like this. A later analysis tallied around 82 million unique TCR beta chains across the 550 to 850 repertoires, and approximately 9.9 million of those chains were shared by two or more donors. Raw reads were error-corrected and collapsed into unique sequences by a nearest-neighbor algorithm in which closely related sequences were merged to remove PCR and sequencing errors. Alignment of CDR3 sequences to IMGT reference sequences was used to assign V, D and J gene segments. For a sequence to be retained, a match of at least six nucleotides to both a V gene segment and a J gene segment was required. Rearrangements were classified as productive when the CDR3 lacked stop codons and remained in frame with V and J, and all other rearrangements were classified as non-productive. CDR3 was defined according to IMGT convention as the region running from the second conserved V-encoded cysteine to the conserved J-encoded phenylalanine. Sequences without an unambiguous match to a single V gene segment were excluded from the earlier analysis of approximately 600 of the donors. In an earlier analysis of 450 to 750 of the donors, a V segment was called functional when productive rearrangements were above 56.7%, and segregating when the standard deviation between donors exceeded 5%. A statistical classification framework was developed to diagnose cytomegalovirus status using the catalog of TCR beta chain sequences. In a later analysis, TCR nucleotide sequences were compared against IMGT/GENE-DB human TR gene sequences so that V and J genes could be assigned. Using the TCRdist pipeline, a later analysis assigned CDR3 sequences along with most-parsimonious VDJ recombination scenarios. A later analysis defined each TCR beta chain by its CDR3 amino acid sequence plus V-gene family, and excluded reads lacking a unique V-gene family. In a later analysis, fewer than 600 highly shared, low-generation-probability nucleotide sequences were removed to address suspected cross-contamination and a sequencing artifact. In a later analysis, a clonal expansion index for each public chain was calculated from normalized within-repertoire ranks of inferred template counts. In a later analysis, generation probabilities were computed using a VDJ recombination model fitted to out-of-frame rearrangements, and the results were checked against IGoR. A later analysis scored TCR-TCR, TCR-HLA and TCR-CMV co-occurrence with hypergeometric tests, applying a repertoire-size bias correction to TCR pairs. In a later analysis, false discovery rates were estimated by permuting HLA or CMV assignments 20 times. In a later analysis, co-occurring TCRs were grouped using DBSCAN, and TCRdist sequence similarity was added for clustering within HLA-allele-positive subsets. For co-occurrence clustering, repertoires with fewer than 30,000 or more than 120,000 public chains were excluded, along with a handful of repertoires with anomalous nucleotide sharing. The source is immuneACCESS, and TCRdb retained only in-frame sequences with V and J called. Part of the clones is not carried over; for the studies checked, unresolved V genes explain less than half of this, and the remainder is unexplained. V and J calls and clone size are those listed in that table; D and trimming were worked out from the DNA. This sample's listing comprises 150,000 or so clones. The ten largest clones add up to 2.2% of the sample.

The cohort was made up of several hundred healthy bone marrow donors. At the time of sampling, every cohort member was nominally healthy, though immune exposures that went unrecorded were likely present. The donor tested CMV seronegative, placing the donor among the 350 or so seronegative members of the cohort. A peripheral blood sample was provided by each donor, and peripheral blood mononuclear cells were used for TCR beta sequencing. Genomic DNA extraction from the blood cell samples was performed with the Qiagen DNeasy Blood Extraction Kit. The sequence joins TRBV7-9 to TRBJ2-3, with 7 junctional bases fitting TRBD1. The sequence was collected from a woman younger than 30 in good health and CMV-seronegative. The sample comprised PBMCs. The nucleotide sequence is given as TGTGCCAGCAGCTTAGCGCAGGGGGGCACAGATACGCAGTATTTT. Its translation reads: CASSLAQGGTDTQYF.